Shown below are 3 T cell receptor beta chains from a single sample sequenced in a study of shared clonotypes between healthy human individuals. Profiling relied on immunoSEQ multiplex PCR, and the TCRdb table lists in-frame clones only, not all of them. The sample has approximately 1,000,000 clones; roughly 74% are singletons. Sequenced: memory CD4+ T cells from PBMCs. Subset defined: CD45RA-negative fraction. Every receptor here comes from a man aged 18-30 years in good health. Some clones in this sample may be carry-over from other donors' samples.

V usage is TRBV29-1 and J usage is TRBJ2-7; 13 bases agree with TRBD2. The CDR3 runs 16 residues. V was clipped by 0 bases and J by 4 bases; unmatched bases: 6. From germline, CDR1 is SQVTM and CDR2 ANQGSEA. CDR3 sequence: CSVEDAGTSGKYEQYF. As DNA, the CDR3 is TGCAGCGTTGAAGACGCCGGGACTAGCGGGAAATACGAGCAGTACTTC.

This clone was seen a handful of times. V is TRBV2 and J is TRBJ2-2; D is tentatively TRBD1 or TRBD2 (5 bases each). The V end was cut by 4 bases, the J end by 5 bases, with 11 bases between. CDR1 and CDR2 from the germline V gene are SNHLY and FYNNEI. The CDR3 runs to 14 residues. The CDR3 protein is CASSVGGSTGELFF. DNA of the CDR3: TGTGCCAGCAGTGTTGGGGGAAGTACCGGGGAGCTGTTTTTT.

This chain uses TRBV10-3 with TRBJ2-4; TRBD1 might be the D (5 bases). The V gene's germline CDR1 is ENHRY and CDR2 SYGVKD. The CDR3 sequence is 11 residues long. Between the trimmed V and J ends, which lost 4 bases and 7 bases, there was a span of 5 bases. DNA of the CDR3: TGTGCCATCAGTGCAGGGAACATTCAGTACTTC. As protein: CAISAGNIQYF.